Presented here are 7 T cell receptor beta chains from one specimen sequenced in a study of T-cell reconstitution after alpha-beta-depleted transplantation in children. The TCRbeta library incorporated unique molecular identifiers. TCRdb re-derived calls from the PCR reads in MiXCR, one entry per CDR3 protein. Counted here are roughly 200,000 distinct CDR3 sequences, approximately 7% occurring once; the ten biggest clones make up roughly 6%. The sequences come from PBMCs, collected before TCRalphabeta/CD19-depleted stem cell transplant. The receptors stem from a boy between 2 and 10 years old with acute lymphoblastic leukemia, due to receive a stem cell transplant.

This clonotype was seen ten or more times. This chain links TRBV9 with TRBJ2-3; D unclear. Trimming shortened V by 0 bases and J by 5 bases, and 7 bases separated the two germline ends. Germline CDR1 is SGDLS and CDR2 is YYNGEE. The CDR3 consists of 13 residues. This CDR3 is CASSVVGKDTQYF. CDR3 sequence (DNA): TGTGCCAGCAGCGTAGTAGGGAAAGATACGCAGTATTTT.

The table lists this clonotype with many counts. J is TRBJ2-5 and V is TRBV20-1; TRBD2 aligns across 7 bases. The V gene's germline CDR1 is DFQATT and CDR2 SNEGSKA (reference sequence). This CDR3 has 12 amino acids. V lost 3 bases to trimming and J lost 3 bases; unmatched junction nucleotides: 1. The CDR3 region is CSASGTKETQYF. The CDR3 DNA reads TGCAGTGCTAGCGGGACTAAAGAGACCCAGTACTTC.

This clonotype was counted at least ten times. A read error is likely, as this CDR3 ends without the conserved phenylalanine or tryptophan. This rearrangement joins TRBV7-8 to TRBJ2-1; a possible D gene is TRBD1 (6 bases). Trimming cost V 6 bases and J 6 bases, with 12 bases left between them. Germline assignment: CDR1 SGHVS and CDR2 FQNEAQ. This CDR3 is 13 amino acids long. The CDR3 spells CASRSRGFNEQFL. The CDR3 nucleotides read TGTGCCAGCAGATCAAGGGGGTTCAATGAGCAGTTCTTG.

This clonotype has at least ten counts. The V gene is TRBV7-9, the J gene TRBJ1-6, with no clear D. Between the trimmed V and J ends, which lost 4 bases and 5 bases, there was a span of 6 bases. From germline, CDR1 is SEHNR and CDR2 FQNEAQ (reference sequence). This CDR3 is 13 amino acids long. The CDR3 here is CASSYMDNSPLHF. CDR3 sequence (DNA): TGTGCCAGCAGCTATATGGATAATTCACCCCTCCACTTT.

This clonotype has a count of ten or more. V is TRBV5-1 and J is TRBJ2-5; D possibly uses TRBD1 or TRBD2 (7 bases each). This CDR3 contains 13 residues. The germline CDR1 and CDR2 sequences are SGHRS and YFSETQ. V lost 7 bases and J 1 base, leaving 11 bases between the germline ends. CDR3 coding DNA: TGCGCCAGCCAGCGGGACAGCCAAGAGACCCAGTACTTC. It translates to CASQRDSQETQYF.

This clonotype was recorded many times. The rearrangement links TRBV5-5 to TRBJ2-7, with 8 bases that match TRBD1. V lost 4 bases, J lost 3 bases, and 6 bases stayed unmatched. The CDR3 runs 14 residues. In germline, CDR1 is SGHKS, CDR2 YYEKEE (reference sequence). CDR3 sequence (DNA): TGTGCCAGCAGCATAAAGGACAGGGACTACGAGCAGTACTTC. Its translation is CASSIKDRDYEQYF.

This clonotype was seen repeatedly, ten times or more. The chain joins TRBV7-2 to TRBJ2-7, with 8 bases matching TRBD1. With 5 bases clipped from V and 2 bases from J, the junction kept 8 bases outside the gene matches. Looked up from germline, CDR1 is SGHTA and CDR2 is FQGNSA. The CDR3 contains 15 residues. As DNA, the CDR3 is TGTGCCAGCAGCCCCGACCGGGACAGGACCTACGAGCAGTACTTC. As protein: CASSPDRDRTYEQYF.